This TCR beta chain was identified in a study of cytotoxic CD8 clonotypes in ibrutinib-treated CLL. About the research overall: The study included 11 relapsed/refractory and over 14 treatment-naive patients; 17 had IGHV unmutated disease. Whole-study results and caveats: Once treatment began, public clonotypes, which were uncommon, contracted or stayed stable. Clonality went up at the time of ibrutinib response, stayed stable in sustained remission, and later dropped back toward its baseline level at progression.

About this clone itself: Its antigen is currently unknown.

This table comes from immunoSEQ multiplex PCR, and its TCRdb copy is limited to in-frame clones, with some not included. The data show hundreds of thousands of clones, roughly 74% seen once. The CDR3 loop spans 15 amino acids. Germline loops: CDR1 SGDLS, CDR2 YYNGEE. V lost 4 bases, J lost 4 bases, and 5 bases stayed unmatched. This chain links TRBV9 with TRBJ2-5, with 12 nucleotides matching TRBD2. The source is a human donor with chronic lymphocytic leukemia. This specimen was PBMCs, taken after 24 months of ibrutinib treatment. DNA for the CDR3: TGTGCCAGCAGCCCCCCGGGACTAGCGGGAGAGACCCAGTACTTC. Amino acids: CASSPPGLAGETQYF.